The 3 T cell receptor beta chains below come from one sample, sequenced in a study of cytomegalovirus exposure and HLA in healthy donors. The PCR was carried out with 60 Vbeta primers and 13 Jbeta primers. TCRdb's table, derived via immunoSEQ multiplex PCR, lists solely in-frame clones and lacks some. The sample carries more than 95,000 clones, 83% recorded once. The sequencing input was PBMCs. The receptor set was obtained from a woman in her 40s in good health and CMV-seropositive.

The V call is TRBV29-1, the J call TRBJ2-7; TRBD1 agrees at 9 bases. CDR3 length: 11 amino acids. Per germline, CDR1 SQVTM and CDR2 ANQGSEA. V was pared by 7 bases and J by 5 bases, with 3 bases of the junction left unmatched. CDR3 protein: CSGTGVDEQYF. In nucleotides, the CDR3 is TGCAGCGGGACAGGGGTTGACGAGCAGTACTTC.

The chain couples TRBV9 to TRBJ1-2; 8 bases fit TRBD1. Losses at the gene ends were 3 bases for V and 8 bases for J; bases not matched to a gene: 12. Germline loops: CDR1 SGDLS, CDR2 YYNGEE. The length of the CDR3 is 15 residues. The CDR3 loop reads CASSAGTGPGVGYTF. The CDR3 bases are TGTGCCAGCAGCGCGGGGACAGGCCCCGGGGTGGGCTACACCTTC.

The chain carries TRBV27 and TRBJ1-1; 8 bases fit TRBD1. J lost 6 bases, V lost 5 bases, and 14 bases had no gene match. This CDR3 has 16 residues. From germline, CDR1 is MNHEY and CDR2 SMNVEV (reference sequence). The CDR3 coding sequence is TGTGCCAGCAGTGCCACCTGGACAGGGCCGTTTGCTGAAGCTTTCTTT. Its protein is CASSATWTGPFAEAFF.